The present T cell receptor (beta chain) was sequenced within a study of regulatory T cells in long-lasting Graves disease. Study context: To qualify as persistent, Graves' disease required over 5 years of antithyroid drugs with positive TSH receptor antibodies. Regarding the study as a whole: Persistent disease preferred TRBV28, TRBJ1-2 and TRBJ2-5.

Notes on this clonotype: Its target is not known.

The time point is: persistent/refractory GD, antithyroid drugs over 5 years with positive TRAb. From PBMCs, RNA was extracted and then used to make the TCR library. Guidelines of the American Thyroid Association were used to diagnose Graves' disease. Trimming took 8 bases from V and 2 from J, leaving 6 bases between them. The CDR3 spans 12 residues. The germline gives CDR1 LNHNV, CDR2 YYDKDF (reference sequence). To make TCR beta libraries, researchers used iRepertoire HTBI primers and Arm-PCR of CDR3 regions. Original data processing: Across the samples, identification revealed just over 60 TRBV and 12 to 15 TRBJ segments. TCRdb re-derived calls from the multiplex PCR reads in MiXCR, one entry per CDR3 protein. It is TCRdb's table, rather than the study itself, that gives the V and J calls and clone size. Altogether approximately 380,000 distinct CDR3 sequences are present, about a fifth being singletons, with the ten largest covering more than 20%.

The J gene is TRBJ2-2, the V gene TRBV15, with D unclear. This sequence originates from a female donor with Graves disease. The sequenced sample was peripheral blood mononuclear cells (PBMCs), obtained when the disease was refractory, from a patient treated with antithyroid drugs. CDR3 DNA sequence: TGTGCCACCCGGTACAACACCGGGGAGCTGTTTTTT. The encoded protein is CATRYNTGELFF.